This T cell receptor beta chain appears in the sequencing data of a study of regulatory T cells in long-lasting Graves disease. This clonotype was seen ten or more times. V was pared by 2 bases and J by 1 base, with 1 base of the junction left unmatched. This CDR3 spans 15 amino acids. Germline V gene lookup returns CDR1 MDHEN and CDR2 SYDVKM. Stated time point: newly diagnosed GD, antithyroid drugs for less than 3 months. With RNA extracted from PBMCs as input, the TCR library was made. To make TCR beta libraries, researchers used iRepertoire HTBI primers and Arm-PCR of CDR3 regions. Via MiXCR, TCRdb re-called the multiplex PCR reads, giving one row per CDR3 protein. The sample contains 400,000 to 500,000 distinct CDR3 sequences, less than 15% of which appear only once. The same sample was also used in a study of T cells in Graves' hyperthyroidism and ophthalmopathy. That paper states: Blood also carried most thyroid clonotypes expanded above 0.001. Ophthalmopathy was distinguished from stable hyperthyroidism by 13 V-J signatures.

The V and J genes are TRBV28 and TRBJ2-3; TRBD2 matches 9 bases. This specimen consisted of peripheral blood mononuclear cells (PBMCs), obtained at new diagnosis, from a patient treated with antithyroid drugs. The clonotype originates from a woman in her fifties or sixties with Graves disease. The CDR3 loop reads CASSLKREGTDTQYF. The CDR3 DNA is TGTGCCAGCAGTTTAAAGCGGGAGGGCACAGATACGCAGTATTTT. Looking up the rest from reference TRBV28 and TRBJ2-3 gives the full variable domain: DVKVTQSSRYLVKRTGEKVFLECVQDMDHENMFWYRQDPGLGLRLIYFSYDVKMKEKGDIPEGYSVSREKKERFSLILESASTNQTSMYLCASSLKREGTDTQYFGPGTRLTVL.